These T cell receptor beta chains were read from a single sample in a study of PD-L1 blockade in urothelial cancer. The data were produced by immunoSEQ multiplex PCR, yet TCRdb's version contains in-frame clones alone and is incomplete. The sample consists of over 75,000 clones, more than 70% of them appearing once. This specimen was PBMCs, taken around atezolizumab (anti-PD-L1) treatment. These receptor sequences come from a man aged 60-69 years with urothelial cancer. CDR3s include the opening cysteine and the closing phenylalanine or tryptophan. A D gene is named only where the DNA matches it firmly. Size values are once, few and many counts, or a class for expanded clones, and some rows have none.

j_gene: TRBJ2-5
v_gene: TRBV7-9
d_gene: NA
abundance: NA
CDR3aa: CATIRHGGFRRLGETQYF
CDR3nt: TGTGCCACTATACGCCACGGGGGTTTCAGGCGTCTGGGAGAGACCCAGTACTTC

j_gene: TRBJ2-3
v_gene: TRBV19
d_gene: TRBD1
abundance: once
CDR3aa: CASTNRRTGGTQYF
CDR3nt: TGTGCCAGTACCAATCGACGGACAGGGGGCACGCAGTATTTT

j_gene: TRBJ2-7
v_gene: TRBV25-1
d_gene: NA
abundance: NA
CDR3aa: CASSVQGGGLHEQYF
CDR3nt: TGTGCCAGCAGTGTACAGGGCGGTGGGCTACACGAGCAGTACTTC

j_gene: TRBJ2-6
v_gene: TRBV11-3
d_gene: NA
abundance: NA
CDR3aa: CASSLLSGANVLTF
CDR3nt: TGTGCCAGCAGCCTTTTATCTGGGGCCAACGTCCTGACTTTC

j_gene: TRBJ2-7
v_gene: TRBV19
d_gene: NA
abundance: NA
CDR3aa: CASSPIPGGPYEQYF
CDR3nt: TGTGCCAGTAGTCCTATCCCCGGGGGGCCCTACGAGCAGTACTTC

j_gene: TRBJ1-2
v_gene: TRBV10-3
d_gene: NA
abundance: NA
CDR3aa: CAISGGFYGYTF
CDR3nt: TGTGCCATCAGTGGGGGCTTCTATGGCTACACCTTC

j_gene: TRBJ2-7
v_gene: TRBV25-1
d_gene: TRBD1
abundance: NA
CDR3aa: CASRPGTGYEQYF
CDR3nt: TGTGCCAGCCGCCCAGGGACAGGCTACGAGCAGTACTTC

j_gene: TRBJ2-5
v_gene: TRBV7-9
d_gene: TRBD2
abundance: NA
CDR3aa: CASSQTSGGATQYF
CDR3nt: TGTGCCAGCAGCCAAACTAGCGGGGGGGCGACCCAGTACTTC

j_gene: TRBJ2-7
v_gene: TRBV7-3
d_gene: TRBD1
abundance: NA
CDR3aa: CASSDPGQDYEQYF
CDR3nt: TGTGCCAGCAGCGACCCGGGACAGGACTACGAGCAGTACTTC

j_gene: TRBJ1-6
v_gene: TRBV2
d_gene: TRBD1
abundance: NA
CDR3aa: CASSGTGGLRNSPLHF
CDR3nt: TGTGCCAGCAGTGGGACAGGGGGCCTCAGGAATTCACCCCTCCACTTT

j_gene: TRBJ1-4
v_gene: TRBV10-3
d_gene: NA
abundance: once
CDR3aa: CAISGGSDEKLFF
CDR3nt: TGTGCCATATCGGGGGGCTCGGATGAAAAACTGTTTTTT

j_gene: TRBJ2-1
v_gene: TRBV9
d_gene: NA
abundance: NA
CDR3aa: CASSVDVGALNNEQFF
CDR3nt: TGTGCCAGCAGCGTAGACGTGGGGGCCCTAAACAATGAGCAGTTCTTC

j_gene: TRBJ2-1
v_gene: TRBV2
d_gene: TRBD2
abundance: NA
CDR3aa: CASSETTSGSNEQFF
CDR3nt: TGTGCCAGCTCGGAAACGACTAGCGGGAGTAATGAGCAGTTCTTC

j_gene: TRBJ2-2
v_gene: TRBV27
d_gene: NA
abundance: NA
CDR3aa: CASSRDVGGIDGELFF
CDR3nt: TGTGCCAGCAGTCGCGACGTTGGAGGGATTGACGGGGAGCTGTTTTTT

j_gene: TRBJ1-2
v_gene: TRBV23-1
d_gene: NA
abundance: NA
CDR3aa: CASTPQAGQGTNYGYTF
CDR3nt: TGCGCCAGCACCCCCCAGGCGGGGCAGGGTACAAACTATGGCTACACCTTC

j_gene: TRBJ2-6
v_gene: TRBV13
d_gene: TRBD1
abundance: NA
CDR3aa: CASSSGMRTGHSGANVLTF
CDR3nt: TGTGCCAGCAGCTCCGGGATGCGGACAGGGCACTCTGGGGCCAACGTCCTGACTTTC

j_gene: TRBJ2-3
v_gene: TRBV7-2
d_gene: NA
abundance: NA
CDR3aa: CASLRGGIDTQYF
CDR3nt: TGTGCCAGCCTGAGGGGCGGGATAGATACGCAGTATTTT

j_gene: TRBJ2-7
v_gene: TRBV7-3
d_gene: NA
abundance: NA
CDR3aa: CASSLSGGPDYEQYF
CDR3nt: TGTGCCAGCAGCTTAAGTGGAGGGCCTGACTACGAGCAGTACTTC

j_gene: TRBJ1-2
v_gene: TRBV5-1
d_gene: NA
abundance: NA
CDR3aa: CASSPTANYGYTF
CDR3nt: TGCGCCAGCAGCCCGACTGCTAACTATGGCTACACCTTC

j_gene: TRBJ2-5
v_gene: TRBV5-4
d_gene: NA
abundance: once
CDR3aa: CASSTSGHFQETQYF
CDR3nt: TGTGCCAGCAGCACCTCGGGACACTTCCAAGAGACCCAGTACTTC

j_gene: TRBJ1-3
v_gene: TRBV30
d_gene: NA
abundance: NA
CDR3aa: CAWSASRGLLAGNTIYF
CDR3nt: TGTGCCTGGAGTGCCAGCAGGGGTCTATTAGCTGGAAACACCATATATTTT

j_gene: TRBJ1-1
v_gene: TRBV18
d_gene: NA
abundance: NA
CDR3aa: CASSPTGSTEAFF
CDR3nt: TGTGCCAGCTCACCAACGGGGAGTACTGAAGCTTTCTTT

j_gene: TRBJ2-7
v_gene: TRBV19
d_gene: TRBD1
abundance: NA
CDR3aa: CASSRGTGSYEQYF
CDR3nt: TGTGCCAGTAGTAGAGGGACAGGATCCTACGAGCAGTACTTC

j_gene: TRBJ2-5
v_gene: TRBV20-1
d_gene: NA
abundance: few
CDR3aa: CSASIETQYF
CDR3nt: TGCAGTGCTAGTATCGAGACCCAGTACTTC

j_gene: TRBJ2-7
v_gene: TRBV20-1
d_gene: NA
abundance: NA
CDR3aa: CSFRESYEQYF
CDR3nt: TGCAGTTTCCGGGAGTCCTACGAGCAGTACTTC

j_gene: TRBJ2-7
v_gene: TRBV4-3
d_gene: NA
abundance: NA
CDR3aa: CASSQDGWFSYEQYF
CDR3nt: TGCGCCAGCAGCCAAGACGGGTGGTTCTCCTACGAGCAGTACTTC

j_gene: TRBJ2-2
v_gene: TRBV6-1
d_gene: TRBD1
abundance: NA
CDR3aa: CASSWDRGNTGELFF
CDR3nt: TGTGCCAGCAGTTGGGACAGGGGGAACACCGGGGAGCTGTTTTTT

j_gene: TRBJ1-5
v_gene: TRBV6-1
d_gene: TRBD1
abundance: NA
CDR3aa: CASSETWTGVQPQHF
CDR3nt: TGTGCCAGCAGTGAAACCTGGACAGGGGTTCAGCCCCAGCATTTT

j_gene: TRBJ1-1
v_gene: TRBV15
d_gene: NA
abundance: NA
CDR3aa: CATSTLGVLTEAFF
CDR3nt: TGTGCCACCAGCACTCTCGGGGTTCTGACTGAAGCTTTCTTT

j_gene: TRBJ2-3
v_gene: TRBV7-3
d_gene: TRBD1
abundance: NA
CDR3aa: CASSRGQGVTDTQYF
CDR3nt: TGTGCCAGCAGCCGAGGACAGGGGGTCACAGATACGCAGTATTTT

j_gene: TRBJ1-6
v_gene: TRBV21-1
d_gene: NA
abundance: once
CDR3aa: CASARQEDNSPLHF
CDR3nt: TGTGCCAGCGCCCGACAGGAGGATAATTCACCCCTCCACTTT

j_gene: TRBJ1-3
v_gene: TRBV6-1
d_gene: TRBD1
abundance: NA
CDR3aa: CASSDIGGPSGNTIYF
CDR3nt: TGTGCCAGCAGTGATATAGGGGGCCCCTCTGGAAACACCATATATTTT

j_gene: TRBJ2-7
v_gene: TRBV21-1
d_gene: NA
abundance: once
CDR3aa: CASPRGVGYEQYF
CDR3nt: TGTGCCAGCCCCCGGGGGGTAGGTTACGAGCAGTACTTC

j_gene: TRBJ1-1
v_gene: TRBV5-4
d_gene: NA
abundance: few
CDR3aa: CASSSWGRDTEAFF
CDR3nt: TGTGCCAGCAGTTCTTGGGGGCGCGACACTGAAGCTTTCTTT

j_gene: TRBJ1-6
v_gene: TRBV19
d_gene: NA
abundance: NA
CDR3aa: CASSIDDAGHNSPLHF
CDR3nt: TGTGCCAGTAGTATAGACGACGCAGGGCATAATTCACCCCTCCACTTT

j_gene: TRBJ1-4
v_gene: TRBV6-1
d_gene: TRBD1
abundance: NA
CDR3aa: CASSDRTGVYEKLFF
CDR3nt: TGTGCCAGCAGTGACCGGACAGGGGTTTATGAAAAACTGTTTTTT

j_gene: TRBJ1-2
v_gene: TRBV7-9
d_gene: TRBD1
abundance: NA
CDR3aa: CASSLGTGSNYGYTF
CDR3nt: TGTGCCAGCAGCTTAGGGACAGGGTCCAACTATGGCTACACCTTC

j_gene: TRBJ1-3
v_gene: TRBV30
d_gene: NA
abundance: NA
CDR3aa: CAWSVSSGNTIYF
CDR3nt: TGTGCCTGGAGTGTATCTTCCGGAAACACCATATATTTT

j_gene: TRBJ2-3
v_gene: TRBV4-3
d_gene: NA
abundance: NA
CDR3aa: CASSPGEYTDTQYF
CDR3nt: TGCGCCAGCAGCCCTGGGGAGTATACAGATACGCAGTATTTT

j_gene: TRBJ2-1
v_gene: TRBV19
d_gene: TRBD2
abundance: NA
CDR3aa: CASSIDLLAGGSNEQFF
CDR3nt: TGTGCCAGTAGTATAGATCTCCTAGCGGGAGGGTCCAATGAGCAGTTCTTC